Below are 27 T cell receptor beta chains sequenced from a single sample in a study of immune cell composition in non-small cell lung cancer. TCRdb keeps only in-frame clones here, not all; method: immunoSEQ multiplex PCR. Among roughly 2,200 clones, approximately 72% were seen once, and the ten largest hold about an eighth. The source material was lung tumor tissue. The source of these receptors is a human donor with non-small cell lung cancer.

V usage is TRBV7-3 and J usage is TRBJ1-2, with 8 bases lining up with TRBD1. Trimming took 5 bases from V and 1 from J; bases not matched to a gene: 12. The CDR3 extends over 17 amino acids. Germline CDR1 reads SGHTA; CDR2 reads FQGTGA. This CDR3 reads CASSDGGTGPFNYGYTF. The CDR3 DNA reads TGTGCCAGCAGCGACGGGGGGACAGGCCCTTTTAACTATGGCTACACCTTC.

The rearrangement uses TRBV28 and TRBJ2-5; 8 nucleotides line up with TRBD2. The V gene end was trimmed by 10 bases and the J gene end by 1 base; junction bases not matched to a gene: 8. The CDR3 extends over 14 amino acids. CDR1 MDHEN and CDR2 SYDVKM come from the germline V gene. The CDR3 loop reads CAISSGLVQETQYF. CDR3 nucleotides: TGTGCCATCTCATCGGGACTAGTCCAAGAGACCCAGTACTTC.

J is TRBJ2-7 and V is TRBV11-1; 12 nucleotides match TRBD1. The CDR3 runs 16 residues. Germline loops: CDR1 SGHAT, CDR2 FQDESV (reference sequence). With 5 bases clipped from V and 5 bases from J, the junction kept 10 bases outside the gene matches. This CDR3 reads CASSRRGTGGIDEQYF. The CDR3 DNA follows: TGTGCCAGCAGCCGACGGGGGACAGGGGGCATCGACGAGCAGTACTTC.

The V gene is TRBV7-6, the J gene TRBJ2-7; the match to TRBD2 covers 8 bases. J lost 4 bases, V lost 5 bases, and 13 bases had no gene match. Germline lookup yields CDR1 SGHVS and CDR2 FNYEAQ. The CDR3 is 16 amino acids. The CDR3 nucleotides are TGTGCCAGCAGCCCAGGCCTAGCGGGCTTGGGGTACGAGCAGTACTTC. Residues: CASSPGLAGLGYEQYF.

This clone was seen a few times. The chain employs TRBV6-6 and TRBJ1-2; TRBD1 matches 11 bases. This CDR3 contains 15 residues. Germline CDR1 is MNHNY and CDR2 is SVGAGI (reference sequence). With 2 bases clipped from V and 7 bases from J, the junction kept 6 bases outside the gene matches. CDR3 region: CASSYDPGQGAGYTF. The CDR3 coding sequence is TGTGCCAGCAGTTACGACCCCGGACAGGGGGCTGGCTACACCTTC.

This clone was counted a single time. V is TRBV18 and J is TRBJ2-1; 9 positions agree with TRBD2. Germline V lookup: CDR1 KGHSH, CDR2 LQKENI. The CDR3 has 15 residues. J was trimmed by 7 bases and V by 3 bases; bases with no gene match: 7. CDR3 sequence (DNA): TGTGCCAGCTCACCGAGGACTAGCGACCTGAATGAGCAGTTCTTC. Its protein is CASSPRTSDLNEQFF.

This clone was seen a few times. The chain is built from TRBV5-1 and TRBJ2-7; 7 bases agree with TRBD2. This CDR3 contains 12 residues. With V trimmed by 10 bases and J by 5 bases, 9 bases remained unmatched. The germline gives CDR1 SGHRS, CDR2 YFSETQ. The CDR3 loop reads CASTGGVNEQYF. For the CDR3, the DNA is TGCGCCTCGACGGGGGGAGTCAACGAGCAGTACTTC.

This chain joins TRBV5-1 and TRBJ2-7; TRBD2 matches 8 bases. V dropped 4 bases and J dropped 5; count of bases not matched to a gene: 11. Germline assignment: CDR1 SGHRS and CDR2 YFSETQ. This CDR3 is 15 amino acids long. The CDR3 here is CASSPGGGGRDEQYF. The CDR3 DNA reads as TGCGCCAGCAGCCCCGGCGGCGGGGGGCGTGACGAGCAGTACTTC.

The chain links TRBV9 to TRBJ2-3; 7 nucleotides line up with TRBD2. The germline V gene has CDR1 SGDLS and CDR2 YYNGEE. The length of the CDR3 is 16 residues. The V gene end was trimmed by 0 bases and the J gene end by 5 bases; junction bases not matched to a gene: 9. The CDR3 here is CASSVGPREVLDTQYF. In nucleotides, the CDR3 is TGTGCCAGCAGCGTAGGTCCCCGGGAGGTTCTAGATACGCAGTATTTT.

Here the CDR3 DNA reads TGCGCCAGCAGCTTGACTAGCGGGGGGAGTGTTGAGCAGTTCTTC. As protein: CASSLTSGGSVEQFF. This chain links TRBV5-1 with TRBJ2-1, with TRBD2 matching over 12 bases. CDR1 and CDR2 (germline): SGHRS, YFSETQ. V was clipped by 1 base and J by 9 bases; unmatched bases: 5. The CDR3 covers 15 residues.

The CDR3 coding sequence is TGTGCCACCAGCAGAGATCGGCAGGGCTCCGGGGAGCAGTTCTTC. It yields the protein CATSRDRQGSGEQFF. V usage is TRBV15 and J usage is TRBJ2-1; D is possibly TRBD1 (5 bases). Trimming cost V 0 bases and J 10 bases, with 16 bases left between them. CDR1 is LNHNV and CDR2 is YYDKDF in the germline V gene (reference sequence). The CDR3 spans 15 residues.

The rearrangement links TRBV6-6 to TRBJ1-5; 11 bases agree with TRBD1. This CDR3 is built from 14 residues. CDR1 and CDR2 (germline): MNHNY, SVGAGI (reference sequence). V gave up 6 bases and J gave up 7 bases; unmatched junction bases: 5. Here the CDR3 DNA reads TGTGCCAGCAGATTGGACAGGGGGCAACAGCCCCAGCATTTT. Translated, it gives CASRLDRGQQPQHF.

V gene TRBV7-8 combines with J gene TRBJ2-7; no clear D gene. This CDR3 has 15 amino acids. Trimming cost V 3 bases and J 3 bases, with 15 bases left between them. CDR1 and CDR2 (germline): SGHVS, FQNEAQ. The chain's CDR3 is CASSLTDAAHYEQYF. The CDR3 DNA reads TGTGCCAGCAGCTTGACTGACGCAGCACACTACGAGCAGTACTTC.

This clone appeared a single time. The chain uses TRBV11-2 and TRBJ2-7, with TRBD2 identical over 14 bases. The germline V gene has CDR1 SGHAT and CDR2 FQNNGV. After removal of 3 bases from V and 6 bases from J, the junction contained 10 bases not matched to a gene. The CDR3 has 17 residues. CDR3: CASSFLSGTSGGGEQYF. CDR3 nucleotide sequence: TGTGCCAGCAGCTTTCTTTCCGGGACTAGCGGGGGCGGCGAGCAGTACTTC.

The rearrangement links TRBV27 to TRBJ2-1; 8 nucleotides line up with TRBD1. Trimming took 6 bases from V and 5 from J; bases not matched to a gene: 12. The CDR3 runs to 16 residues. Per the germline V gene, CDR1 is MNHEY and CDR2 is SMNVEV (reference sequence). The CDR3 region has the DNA TGTGCCAGCAGGCGCGCCGGGACAGGCTTTAACAATGAGCAGTTCTTC. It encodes CASRRAGTGFNNEQFF.

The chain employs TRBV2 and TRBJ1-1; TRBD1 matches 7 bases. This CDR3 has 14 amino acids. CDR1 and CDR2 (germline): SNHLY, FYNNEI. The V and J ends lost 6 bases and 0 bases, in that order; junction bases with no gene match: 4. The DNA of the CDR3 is TGTGCCAGCAGACGACAGGGCATGAACACTGAAGCTTTCTTT. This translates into CASRRQGMNTEAFF.

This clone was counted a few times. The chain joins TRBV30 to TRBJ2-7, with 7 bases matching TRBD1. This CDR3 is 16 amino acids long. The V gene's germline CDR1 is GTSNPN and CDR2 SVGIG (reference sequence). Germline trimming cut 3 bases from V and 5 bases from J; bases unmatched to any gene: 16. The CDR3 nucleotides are TGTGCCTGGAGGCCATGGGACAGCTCTAAAGGGCACGAGCAGTACTTC. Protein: CAWRPWDSSKGHEQYF.

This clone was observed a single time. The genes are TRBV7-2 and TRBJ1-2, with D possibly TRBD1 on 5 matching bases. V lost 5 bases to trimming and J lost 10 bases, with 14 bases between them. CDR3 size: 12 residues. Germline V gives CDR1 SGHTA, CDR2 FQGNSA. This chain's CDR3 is CASSPRTTDYTF. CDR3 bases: TGTGCCAGCAGCCCCCGGACAACTGACTACACCTTC. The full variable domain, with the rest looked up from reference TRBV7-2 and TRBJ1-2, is GAGVSQSPSNKVTEKGKDVELRCDPISGHTALYWYRQSLGQGLEFLIYFQGNSAPDKSGLPSDRFSAERTGGSVSTLTIQRTQQEDSAVYLCASSPRTTDYTFGSGTRLTVV.

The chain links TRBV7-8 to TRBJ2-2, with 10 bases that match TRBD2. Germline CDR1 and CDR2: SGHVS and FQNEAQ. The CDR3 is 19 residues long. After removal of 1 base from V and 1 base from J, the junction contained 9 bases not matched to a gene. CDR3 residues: CASSLGLLVAGGNTGELFF. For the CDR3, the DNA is TGTGCCAGCAGCTTAGGTTTACTGGTAGCGGGGGGGAACACCGGGGAGCTGTTTTTT.

As DNA, the CDR3 is TGTGCCAGCAGTGCTCAATTCACAGGGGGGTTTGGCTACACCTTC. Amino acids: CASSAQFTGGFGYTF. The chain couples TRBV2 to TRBJ1-2; 8 bases align to TRBD1. The length of the CDR3 is 15 residues. The junction had 11 bases not matched to a gene; V was cut back by 4 bases and J by 7 bases. Germline V CDR1 and CDR2: SNHLY, FYNNEI.

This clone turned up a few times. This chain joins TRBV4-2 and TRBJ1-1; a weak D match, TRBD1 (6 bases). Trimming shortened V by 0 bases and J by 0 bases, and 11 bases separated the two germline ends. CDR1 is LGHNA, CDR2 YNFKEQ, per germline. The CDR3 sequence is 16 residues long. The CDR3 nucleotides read TGTGCCAGCAGCCAAGATTGGGGGCGCTTGAACACTGAAGCTTTCTTT. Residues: CASSQDWGRLNTEAFF.

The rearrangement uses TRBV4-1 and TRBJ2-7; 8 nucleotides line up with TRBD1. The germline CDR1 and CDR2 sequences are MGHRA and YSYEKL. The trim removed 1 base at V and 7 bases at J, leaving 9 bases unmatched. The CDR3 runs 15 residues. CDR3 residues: CASSQGEDRAREQYF. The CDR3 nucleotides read TGCGCCAGCAGCCAAGGGGAGGACAGGGCGAGAGAGCAGTACTTC.

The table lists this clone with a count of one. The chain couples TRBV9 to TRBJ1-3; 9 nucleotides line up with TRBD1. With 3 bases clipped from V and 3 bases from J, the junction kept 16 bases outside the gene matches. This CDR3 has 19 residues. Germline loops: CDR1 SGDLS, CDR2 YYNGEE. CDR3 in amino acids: CASSATRDRVTRNGNTIYF. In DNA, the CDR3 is TGTGCCAGCAGCGCAACCCGGGACAGGGTTACCCGAAATGGAAACACCATATATTTT.

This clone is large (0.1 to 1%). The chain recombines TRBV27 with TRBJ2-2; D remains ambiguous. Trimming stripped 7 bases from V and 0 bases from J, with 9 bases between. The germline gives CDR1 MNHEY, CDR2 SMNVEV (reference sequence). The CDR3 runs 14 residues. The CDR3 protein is CASKTIANTGELFF. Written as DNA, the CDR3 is TGTGCCAGCAAGACAATCGCGAACACCGGGGAGCTGTTTTTT.

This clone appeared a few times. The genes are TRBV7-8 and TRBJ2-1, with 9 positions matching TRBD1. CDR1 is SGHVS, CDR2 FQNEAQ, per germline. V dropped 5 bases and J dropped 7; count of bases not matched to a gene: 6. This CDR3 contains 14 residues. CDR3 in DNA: TGTGCCAGCAGCCGGACAGGGGTTAATAATGAGCAGTTCTTC. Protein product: CASSRTGVNNEQFF.

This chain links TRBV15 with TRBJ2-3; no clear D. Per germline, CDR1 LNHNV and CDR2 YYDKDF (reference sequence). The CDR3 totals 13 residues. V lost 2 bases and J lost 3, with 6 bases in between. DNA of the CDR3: TGTGCCACCAGCAGACCCCTGACAGATACGCAGTATTTT. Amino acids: CATSRPLTDTQYF.

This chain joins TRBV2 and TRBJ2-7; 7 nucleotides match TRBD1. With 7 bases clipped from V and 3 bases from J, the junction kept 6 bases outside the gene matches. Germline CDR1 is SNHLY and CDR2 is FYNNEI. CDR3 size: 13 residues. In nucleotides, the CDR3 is TGTGCCAGCAAAGGGGCAGGGGGCTACGAGCAGTACTTC. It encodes CASKGAGGYEQYF.